The clone carrying this T cell receptor (beta chain) was observed a few times. What it recognizes is unknown. After template switching added a universal primer site, the resulting cDNA carried unique molecular identifiers. TCRdb independently ran MiXCR on the 5' RACE reads; one entry per CDR3 protein. The sample holds 450,000 or so distinct CDR3 sequences, less than 20% seen once. The sample comes from a study of identical twins. Study results and limitations: Out-of-frame TCR alpha sharing observed in monozygotic twins exceeded model estimates.

Sequencing was done on a sample of naive T cells sorted from blood. This clonotype was obtained from a man between 45 and 60 years old in good health.

CDR3 nucleotides: TGCGCCAGCAGCCAAGATCGGGGGATCTCACCCCTCCACTTT. It encodes CASSQDRGISPLHF. The chain is built from TRBV4-3 and TRBJ1-6; D may be TRBD1 (5 bases). Germline CDR1 LGHNA, CDR2 YSLEER. The ends were cut back, 0 bases at V and 10 bases at J, with 10 bases in the middle. This CDR3 comprises 14 residues.